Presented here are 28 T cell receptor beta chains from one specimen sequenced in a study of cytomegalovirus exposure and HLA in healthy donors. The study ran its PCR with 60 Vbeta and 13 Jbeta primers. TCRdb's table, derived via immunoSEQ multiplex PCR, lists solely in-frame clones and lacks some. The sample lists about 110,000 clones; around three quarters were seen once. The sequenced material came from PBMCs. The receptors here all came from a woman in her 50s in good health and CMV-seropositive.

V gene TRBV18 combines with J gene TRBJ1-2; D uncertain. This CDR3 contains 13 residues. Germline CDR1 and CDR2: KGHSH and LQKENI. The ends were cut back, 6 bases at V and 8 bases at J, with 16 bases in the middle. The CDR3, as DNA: TGTGCCAGCTCGCCTGACGGGCCGGGAGGCTACACCTTC. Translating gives CASSPDGPGGYTF.

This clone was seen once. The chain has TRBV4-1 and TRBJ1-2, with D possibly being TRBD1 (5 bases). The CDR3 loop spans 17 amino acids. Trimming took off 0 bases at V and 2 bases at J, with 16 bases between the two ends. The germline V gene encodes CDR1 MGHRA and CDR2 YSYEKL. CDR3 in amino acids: CASSQEGVGGLNYGYTF. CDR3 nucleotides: TGCGCCAGCAGCCAAGAGGGGGTCGGGGGACTCAACTATGGCTACACCTTC.

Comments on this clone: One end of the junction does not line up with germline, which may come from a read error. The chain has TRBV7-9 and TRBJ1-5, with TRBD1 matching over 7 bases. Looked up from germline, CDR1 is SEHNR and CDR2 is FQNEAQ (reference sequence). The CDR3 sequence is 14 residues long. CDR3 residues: CSSSSDRENKPQHF. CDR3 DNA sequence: TGTTCCAGCAGCTCCGACAGGGAGAACAAGCCCCAGCATTTT.

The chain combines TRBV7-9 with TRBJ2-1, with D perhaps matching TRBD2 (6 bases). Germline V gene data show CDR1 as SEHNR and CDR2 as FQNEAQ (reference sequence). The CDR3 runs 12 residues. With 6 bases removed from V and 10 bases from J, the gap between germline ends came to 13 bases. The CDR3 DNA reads TGTGCCAGCAGTCGAGGTCGGGGGGAGCAGTTCTTC. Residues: CASSRGRGEQFF.

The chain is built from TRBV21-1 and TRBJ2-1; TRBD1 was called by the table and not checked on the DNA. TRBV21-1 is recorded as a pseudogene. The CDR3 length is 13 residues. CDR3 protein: CASSSGKGIEQFF. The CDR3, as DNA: TGTGCCAGCAGCAGTGGGAAGGGGATTGAGCAGTTCTTC.

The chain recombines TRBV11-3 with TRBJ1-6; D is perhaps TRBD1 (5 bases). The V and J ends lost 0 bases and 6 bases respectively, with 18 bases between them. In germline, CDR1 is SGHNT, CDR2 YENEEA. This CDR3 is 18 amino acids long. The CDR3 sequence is CASSLDQGEGASNSPLHF. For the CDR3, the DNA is TGTGCCAGCAGCTTAGATCAAGGAGAAGGGGCTAGTAATTCACCCCTCCACTTT.

CDR3 residues: CATKTGEETQYF. In nucleotides, the CDR3 is TGTGCCACCAAGACAGGGGAAGAGACCCAGTACTTC. The chain joins TRBV10-3 to TRBJ2-5, with 8 positions matching TRBD1. This CDR3 contains 12 residues. The V gene's germline CDR1 is ENHRY and CDR2 SYGVKD. With V trimmed by 10 bases and J by 3 bases, 4 bases remained unmatched.

CDR3 bases: TGTGCCAGCAGCGTTAGCGGGAGGGGGATCTCCGAGCAGTACTTC. This translates into CASSVSGRGISEQYF. The chain recombines TRBV7-2 with TRBJ2-7; 11 bases are shared with TRBD2. This CDR3 is 15 amino acids long. Germline V lookup: CDR1 SGHTA, CDR2 FQGNSA. With V trimmed by 5 bases and J by 6 bases, 9 bases remained unmatched.

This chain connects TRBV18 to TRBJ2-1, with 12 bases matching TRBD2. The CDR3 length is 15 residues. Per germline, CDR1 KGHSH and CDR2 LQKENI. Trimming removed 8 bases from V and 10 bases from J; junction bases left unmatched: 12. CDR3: CASKPGLAGSGEQFF. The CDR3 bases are TGTGCCAGCAAACCCGGACTAGCGGGGTCGGGCGAGCAGTTCTTC.

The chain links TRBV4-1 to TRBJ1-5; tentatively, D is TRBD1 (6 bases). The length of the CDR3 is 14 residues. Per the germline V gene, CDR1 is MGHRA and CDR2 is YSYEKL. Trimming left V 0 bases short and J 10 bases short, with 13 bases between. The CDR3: CASSQEQGRLPQHF. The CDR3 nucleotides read TGCGCCAGCAGCCAAGAACAGGGACGATTACCCCAGCATTTT.

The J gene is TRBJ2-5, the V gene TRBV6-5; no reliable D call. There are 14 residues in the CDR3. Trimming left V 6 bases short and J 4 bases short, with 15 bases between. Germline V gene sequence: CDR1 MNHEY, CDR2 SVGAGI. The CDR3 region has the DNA TGTGCCAGCAGAAGCACCTCCCCCCGAGAGACCCAGTACTTC. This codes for CASRSTSPRETQYF.

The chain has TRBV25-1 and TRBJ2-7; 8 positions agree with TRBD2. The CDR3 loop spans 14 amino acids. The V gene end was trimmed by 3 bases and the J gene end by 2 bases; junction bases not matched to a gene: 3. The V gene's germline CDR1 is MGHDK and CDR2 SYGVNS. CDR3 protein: CASSDPGGAYEQYF. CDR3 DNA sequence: TGTGCCAGCAGTGACCCCGGGGGGGCCTACGAGCAGTACTTC.

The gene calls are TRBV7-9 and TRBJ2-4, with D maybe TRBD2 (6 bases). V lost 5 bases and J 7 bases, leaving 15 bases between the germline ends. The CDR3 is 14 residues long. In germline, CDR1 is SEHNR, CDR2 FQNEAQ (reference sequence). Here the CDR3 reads CASSPPAGPNIQYF. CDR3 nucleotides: TGTGCCAGCAGCCCGCCAGCGGGCCCGAACATTCAGTACTTC.

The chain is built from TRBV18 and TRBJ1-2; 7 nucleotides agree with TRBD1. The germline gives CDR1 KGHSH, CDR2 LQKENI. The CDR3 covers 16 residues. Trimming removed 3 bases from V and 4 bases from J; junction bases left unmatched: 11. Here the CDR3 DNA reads TGTGCCAGCTCACCCCGGAGGGACAGCGGCTCCTATGGCTACACCTTC. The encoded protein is CASSPRRDSGSYGYTF.

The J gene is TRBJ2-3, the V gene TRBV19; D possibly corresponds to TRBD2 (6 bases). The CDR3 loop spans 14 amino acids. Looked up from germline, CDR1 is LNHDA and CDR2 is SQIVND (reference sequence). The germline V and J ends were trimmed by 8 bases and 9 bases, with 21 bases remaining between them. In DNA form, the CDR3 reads TGTGCCAGTGGCCTTGGGGGGTCCGGGAGAACGCAGTATTTT. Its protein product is CASGLGGSGRTQYF.

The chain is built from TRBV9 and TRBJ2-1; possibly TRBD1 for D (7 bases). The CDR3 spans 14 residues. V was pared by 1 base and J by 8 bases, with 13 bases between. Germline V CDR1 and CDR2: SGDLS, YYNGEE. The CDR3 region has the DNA TGTGCCAGCAGCGTACCCGGCAGGGGGGATGAGCAGTTCTTC. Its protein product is CASSVPGRGDEQFF.

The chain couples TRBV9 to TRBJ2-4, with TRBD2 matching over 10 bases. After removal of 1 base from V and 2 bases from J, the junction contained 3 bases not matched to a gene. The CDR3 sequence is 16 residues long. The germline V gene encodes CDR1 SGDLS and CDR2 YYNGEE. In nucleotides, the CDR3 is TGTGCCAGCAGCGTATCAGCGGGAGGGCCCAAAAACATTCAGTACTTC. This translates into CASSVSAGGPKNIQYF.

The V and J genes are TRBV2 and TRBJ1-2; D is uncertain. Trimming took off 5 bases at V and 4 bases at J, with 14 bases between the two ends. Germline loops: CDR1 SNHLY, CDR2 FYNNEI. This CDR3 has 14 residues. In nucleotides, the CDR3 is TGTGCCAGCAGTACCCAAGCGGGGAGCTATGGCTACACCTTC. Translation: CASSTQAGSYGYTF.

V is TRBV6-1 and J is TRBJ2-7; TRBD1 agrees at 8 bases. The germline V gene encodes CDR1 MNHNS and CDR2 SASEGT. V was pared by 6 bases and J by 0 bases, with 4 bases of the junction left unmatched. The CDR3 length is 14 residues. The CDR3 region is CASSIGQGSYEQYF. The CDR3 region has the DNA TGTGCCAGCAGCATCGGACAGGGCTCCTACGAGCAGTACTTC.

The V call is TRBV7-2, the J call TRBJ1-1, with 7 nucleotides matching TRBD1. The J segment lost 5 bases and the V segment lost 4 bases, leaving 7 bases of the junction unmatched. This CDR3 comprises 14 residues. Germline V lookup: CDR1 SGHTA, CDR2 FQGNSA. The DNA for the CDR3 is TGTGCCAGCAGCTCACAGGGGTTTGGGACTGAAGCTTTCTTT. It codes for CASSSQGFGTEAFF.

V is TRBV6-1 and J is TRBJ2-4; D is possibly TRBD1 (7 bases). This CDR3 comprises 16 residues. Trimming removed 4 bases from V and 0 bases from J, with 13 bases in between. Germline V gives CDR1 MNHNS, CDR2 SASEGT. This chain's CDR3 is CASSGRDRLAKNIQYF. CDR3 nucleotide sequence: TGTGCCAGCAGTGGGCGGGACAGACTAGCCAAAAACATTCAGTACTTC.

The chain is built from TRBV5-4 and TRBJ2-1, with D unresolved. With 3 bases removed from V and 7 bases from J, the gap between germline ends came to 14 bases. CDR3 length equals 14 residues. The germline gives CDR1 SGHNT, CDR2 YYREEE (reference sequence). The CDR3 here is CASSSETGPNEQFF. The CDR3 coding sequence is TGTGCCAGCAGCTCGGAGACCGGTCCGAATGAGCAGTTCTTC.

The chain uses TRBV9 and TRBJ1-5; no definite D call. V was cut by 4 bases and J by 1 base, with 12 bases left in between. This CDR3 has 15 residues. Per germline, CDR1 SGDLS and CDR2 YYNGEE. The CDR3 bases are TGTGCCAGCAGCCCCACAGTGGTCAGCAATCAGCCCCAGCATTTT. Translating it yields CASSPTVVSNQPQHF.

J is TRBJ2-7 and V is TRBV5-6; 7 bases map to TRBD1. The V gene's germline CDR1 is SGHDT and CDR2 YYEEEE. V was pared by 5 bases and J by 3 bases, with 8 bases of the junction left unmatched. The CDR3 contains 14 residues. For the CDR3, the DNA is TGTGCCAGCAGTGACAACAGGGGTCGCTACGAGCAGTACTTC. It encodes CASSDNRGRYEQYF.

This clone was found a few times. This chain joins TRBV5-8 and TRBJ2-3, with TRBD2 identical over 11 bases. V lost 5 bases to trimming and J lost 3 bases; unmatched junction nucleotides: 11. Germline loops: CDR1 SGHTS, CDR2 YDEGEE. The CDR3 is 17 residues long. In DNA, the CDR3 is TGTGCCAGCAGTCTCTTCGGCGGGACTAGCGGAACAGATACGCAGTATTTT. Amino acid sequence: CASSLFGGTSGTDTQYF.

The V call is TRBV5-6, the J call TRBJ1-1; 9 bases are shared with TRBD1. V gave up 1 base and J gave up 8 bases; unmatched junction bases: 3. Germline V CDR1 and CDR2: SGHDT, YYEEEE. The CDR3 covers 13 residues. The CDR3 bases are TGTGCCAGCAGCTTGAACAGGGGGCTGGAAGCTTTCTTT. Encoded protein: CASSLNRGLEAFF.

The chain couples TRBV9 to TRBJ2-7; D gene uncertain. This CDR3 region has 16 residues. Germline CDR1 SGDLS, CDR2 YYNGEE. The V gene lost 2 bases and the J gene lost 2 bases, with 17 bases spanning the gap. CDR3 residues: CASSVPNDVRAYEQYF. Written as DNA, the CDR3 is TGTGCCAGCAGCGTTCCGAACGATGTTCGGGCCTACGAGCAGTACTTC. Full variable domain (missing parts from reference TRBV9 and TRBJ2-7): DSGVTQTPKHLITATGQRVTLRCSPRSGDLSVYWYQQSLDQGLQFLIQYYNGEERAKGNILERFSAQQFPDLHSELNLSSLELGDSALYFCASSVPNDVRAYEQYFGPGTRLTVT.

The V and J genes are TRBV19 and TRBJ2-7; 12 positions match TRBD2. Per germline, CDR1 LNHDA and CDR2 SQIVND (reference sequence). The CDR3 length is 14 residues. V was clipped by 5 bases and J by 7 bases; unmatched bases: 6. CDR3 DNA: TGTGCCAGTAGTCGACTAGCGGGAGAACCGGAGCAGTACTTC. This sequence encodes CASSRLAGEPEQYF.